These 19 T cell receptor beta chains were all obtained from the same sample, sequenced in a study of OX40 agonist ivuxolimab in advanced cancers. Generated by immunoSEQ multiplex PCR, the TCRdb table keeps only in-frame clones and is missing some. The sample carries fewer than 80,000 clones, about nine tenths recorded once. The source material was CD4+ or CD8+ T cells sorted from blood, sampled in a trial of the OX40 agonist ivuxolimab. The receptor set was obtained from an adult with an advanced solid tumor such as melanoma, head and neck, liver or kidney cancer.

V usage is TRBV7-8 and J usage is TRBJ1-5, with D tentatively TRBD1 (5 bases). This CDR3 is 18 amino acids long. Deletions cut 4 bases from V and 9 bases from J, with 28 bases between. Germline V gives CDR1 SGHVS, CDR2 FQNEAQ. Here the CDR3 reads CASSSTLLGGPELAPQHF. As DNA, the CDR3 is TGTGCCAGCAGCTCCACCCTCCTGGGGGGACCGGAGCTAGCGCCCCAGCATTTT.

This clone was seen just once. This chain uses TRBV5-1 with TRBJ2-7; 8 bases map to TRBD2. Germline-derived CDR1 and CDR2 are SGHRS and YFSETQ. The trim removed 0 bases at V and 5 bases at J, leaving 4 bases unmatched. CDR3 length: 14 residues. CDR3 loop: CASSLAGGPHEQYF. CDR3 DNA sequence: TGCGCCAGCAGCTTGGCGGGAGGGCCCCACGAGCAGTACTTC.

The rearrangement joins TRBV7-8 to TRBJ1-5; D unresolved. V lost 5 bases to trimming and J lost 4 bases, with 15 bases between them. The CDR3 covers 15 residues. Germline assignment: CDR1 SGHVS and CDR2 FQNEAQ. The CDR3 sequence is CASSPGAGRNQPQHF. CDR3 coding DNA: TGTGCCAGCAGCCCGGGTGCAGGACGTAATCAGCCCCAGCATTTT.

A few counts support this clone. The rearrangement uses TRBV7-2 and TRBJ2-7; D uncertain. Trimming took off 5 bases at V and 0 bases at J, with 5 bases between the two ends. Germline values: CDR1 SGHTA, CDR2 FQGNSA. This CDR3 contains 12 residues. The CDR3 region is CASSPYSYEQYF. The CDR3 nucleotides are TGTGCCAGCAGCCCCTACTCCTACGAGCAGTACTTC.

This chain joins TRBV5-6 and TRBJ2-3, with 10 bases lining up with TRBD2. Germline loops: CDR1 SGHDT, CDR2 YYEEEE. This CDR3 spans 15 amino acids. The V segment lost 4 bases and the J segment 3 bases; nucleotides outside the gene matches: 5. CDR3 loop: CASSRTSGITDTQYF. CDR3 nucleotide sequence: TGTGCCAGCAGCCGTACTAGCGGGATAACAGATACGCAGTATTTT.

The chain combines TRBV10-1 with TRBJ2-1; D call uncertain. V was clipped by 0 bases and J by 8 bases, with 11 bases between them. CDR1 and CDR2 from the germline V gene are WNHNN and SYGVQD (reference sequence). This CDR3 comprises 14 residues. The CDR3 DNA sequence: TGCGCCAGCAGTGAGTCGATAGCTGGGGATGAGCAGTTCTTC. It specifies CASSESIAGDEQFF.

This chain connects TRBV21-1 to TRBJ1-4; TRBD1 is taken as the D call from the table, unchecked against the DNA. TRBV21-1 is marked as a pseudogene. This CDR3 contains 11 residues. The CDR3 is CASGDDEKLFF. The CDR3 DNA follows: TGTGCCTCAGGGGACGATGAAAAACTGTTTTTT.

The J gene is TRBJ2-7, the V gene TRBV5-4; D is undetermined. Trimming removed 5 bases from V and 0 bases from J, with 9 bases in between. CDR1 and CDR2 (germline): SGHNT, YYREEE (reference sequence). This CDR3 is built from 13 residues. The CDR3 sequence is CASRIHYSYEQYF. DNA for the CDR3: TGTGCCAGCAGAATTCATTACTCCTACGAGCAGTACTTC.

The chain couples TRBV15 to TRBJ2-1; TRBD2 agrees at 10 bases. The trim removed 8 bases at V and 13 bases at J, leaving 14 bases unmatched. CDR3 length: 14 residues. CDR1 and CDR2 from the germline V gene are LNHNV and YYDKDF (reference sequence). This chain's CDR3 is CATSVVAGGRVQFF. CDR3 sequence (DNA): TGTGCCACCTCCGTGGTAGCGGGAGGCCGGGTCCAGTTCTTC.

This rearrangement joins TRBV6-6 to TRBJ2-7; 9 bases map to TRBD1. The germline V gene has CDR1 MNHNY and CDR2 SVGAGI (reference sequence). The junction had 7 bases not matched to a gene; V was cut back by 2 bases and J by 2 bases. The CDR3 is made up of 16 amino acids. CDR3 DNA sequence: TGTGCCAGCAGTTACCAAGGACAGGGGATGACCTACGAGCAGTACTTC. This gives the protein CASSYQGQGMTYEQYF.

The chain combines TRBV19 with TRBJ1-2; no firm D call. The CDR3 has 12 amino acids. Germline CDR1 LNHDA, CDR2 SQIVND (reference sequence). V lost 5 bases and J 1 base, leaving 5 bases between the germline ends. Here the CDR3 reads CASSQINYGYTF. The CDR3 DNA reads TGTGCCAGTAGTCAGATTAACTATGGCTACACCTTC.

This clone was counted a single time. V gene TRBV27 combines with J gene TRBJ1-5, with D maybe TRBD1 (5 bases). The CDR3 is 13 amino acids. The ends were cut back, 5 bases at V and 5 bases at J, with 10 bases in the middle. Germline CDR1 reads MNHEY; CDR2 reads SMNVEV (reference sequence). CDR3 sequence (DNA): TGTGCCAGCAGTCCCGAGGGGTATCAGCCCCAGCATTTT. Translation gives CASSPEGYQPQHF.

V and J are TRBV27 and TRBJ1-2, with a tentative D call TRBD1 (6 bases). The V end was cut by 4 bases, the J end by 5 bases, with 8 bases between. Germline V gene data show CDR1 as MNHEY and CDR2 as SMNVEV (reference sequence). The CDR3 sequence is 12 residues long. The CDR3 nucleotides are TGTGCCAGCAGTTCACAGGGTTATGGCTACACCTTC. Translated, it gives CASSSQGYGYTF.

The chain links TRBV5-6 to TRBJ2-1; perhaps TRBD2 as D (5 bases). Deletions cut 0 bases from V and 3 bases from J, with 10 bases between. Germline V lookup: CDR1 SGHDT, CDR2 YYEEEE. The CDR3 length is 15 residues. CDR3 nucleotides: TGTGCCAGCAGCTTGGGTGGGAGTAACTACAATGAGCAGTTCTTC. This codes for CASSLGGSNYNEQFF.

The chain combines TRBV11-2 with TRBJ2-2; 8 bases agree with TRBD1. Germline loops: CDR1 SGHAT, CDR2 FQNNGV. The J segment lost 4 bases and the V segment lost 3 bases, leaving 7 bases of the junction unmatched. The CDR3 loop spans 16 amino acids. CDR3 in amino acids: CASSFGGTGPTGELFF. The CDR3 nucleotides are TGTGCCAGCAGCTTCGGCGGGACAGGACCCACCGGGGAGCTGTTTTTT.

This chain joins TRBV7-9 and TRBJ2-5; 9 nucleotides match TRBD1. Germline V gene sequence: CDR1 SEHNR, CDR2 FQNEAQ (reference sequence). This CDR3 contains 16 residues. The trim removed 6 bases at V and 2 bases at J, leaving 10 bases unmatched. The CDR3 DNA reads as TGTGCCAGCAGTTCACCAGGGACAGGGCGTCAAGAGACCCAGTACTTC. Its protein is CASSSPGTGRQETQYF.

This clone appeared a single time. The chain carries TRBV7-2 and TRBJ2-7; 7 nucleotides line up with TRBD2. The length of the CDR3 is 14 residues. Germline loops: CDR1 SGHTA, CDR2 FQGNSA. Germline trimming cut 4 bases from V and 2 bases from J; bases unmatched to any gene: 5. The CDR3 nucleotides are TGTGCCAGCAGCTCCGGACTAGGAGCCTACGAGCAGTACTTC. Its translation: CASSSGLGAYEQYF.

This clone occurred once. The rearrangement uses TRBV27 and TRBJ1-1; unclear D gene. CDR1 is MNHEY, CDR2 SMNVEV, per germline (reference sequence). The CDR3 spans 11 residues. V was shortened by 3 bases and J by 12 bases, with 11 bases between the two germline ends. The CDR3 DNA follows: TGTGCCAGCAGTTTTAAGGGTCATACTTTCTTT. Protein product: CASSFKGHTFF.

There are a few counts of this clone. V gene TRBV11-1 combines with J gene TRBJ1-2; 10 nucleotides agree with TRBD1. J was trimmed by 2 bases and V by 5 bases; bases with no gene match: 2. CDR1 is SGHAT and CDR2 is FQDESV in the germline V gene (reference sequence). CDR3 length: 14 amino acids. DNA of the CDR3: TGTGCCAGCAGCGGGACAGGGGTGAACTATGGCTACACCTTC. Its translation: CASSGTGVNYGYTF.